The T cell receptor (beta chain) described here comes from a study of blood T cell repertoires in COVID-19. Recovery meant two consecutive negative NP/OP PCR tests, professional clearance, or resolved symptoms. Germline V gene data show CDR1 as MNHEY and CDR2 as SVGAGI. The CDR3 is 16 residues long. V lost 0 bases, J lost 2 bases, and 11 bases lay in between. Study processing details: The assay estimated nucleated cells by amplifying reference gene primers. Only in-frame clones appear in the TCRdb table, and some are missing; sequencing was by immunoSEQ multiplex PCR. That table supplies the V and J calls and clone size; D and trimming were determined from the DNA. The repertoire holds a few hundred thousand clones, 80% to 90% seen once, with around 1.8% in the top ten.

The source material was PBMCs or T cells enriched from blood (not recorded which). The sequence came from a woman between 45 and 65 years old who had recovered from COVID-19. The chain recombines TRBV6-5 with TRBJ1-3; D gene uncertain. As DNA, the CDR3 is TGTGCCAGCAGTTACTCGTACGAGGTTACTGGAAACACCATATATTTT. Protein product: CASSYSYEVTGNTIYF.